This entry is about one T cell receptor (beta chain). The authors' processing: Amplification of reference gene primers provided the estimated nucleated cell counts. Libraries were prepared by immunoSEQ multiplex PCR; TCRdb keeps only in-frame clonotypes and omits some of them. D and trimming were read from the DNA, whereas the V and J calls and clone size are those reported in that table. The sample lists hundreds of thousands of clones, roughly 85% occurring once. This entry is derived from a study of blood T cell repertoires in COVID-19. This CDR3 is built from 15 residues. V was pared by 1 base and J by 7 bases, with 3 bases of the junction left unmatched. The V gene's germline CDR1 is SNHLY and CDR2 FYNNEI. Across 20 to 25 US areas, participants ranged in age from about 18 to 90 years. Recovery among Cohort 3 donors was established by two negative PCRs, clearance, or symptom resolution.

The chain is built from TRBV2 and TRBJ1-4, with 10 bases matching TRBD1. Sample: PBMCs or T cells enriched from blood (not recorded which). This sequence originates from a man in his forties or fifties who had recovered from COVID-19. CDR3 loop: CASSEEGTGAEKLFF. DNA for the CDR3: TGTGCCAGCAGTGAAGAGGGGACAGGGGCTGAAAAACTGTTTTTT.